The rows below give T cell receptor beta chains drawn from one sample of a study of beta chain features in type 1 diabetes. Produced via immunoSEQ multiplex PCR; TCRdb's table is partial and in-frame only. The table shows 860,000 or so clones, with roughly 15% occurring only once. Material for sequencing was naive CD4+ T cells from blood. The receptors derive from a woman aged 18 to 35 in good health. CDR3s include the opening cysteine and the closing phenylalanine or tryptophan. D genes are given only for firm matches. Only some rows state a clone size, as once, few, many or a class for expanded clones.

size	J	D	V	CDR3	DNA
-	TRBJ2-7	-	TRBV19	CASSIGGRSYEQYF	TGTGCCAGTAGTATAGGCGGACGCTCCTACGAGCAGTACTTC
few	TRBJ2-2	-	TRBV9	CASSVVARGTGELFF	TGTGCCAGCAGCGTAGTAGCCCGGGGGACCGGGGAGCTGTTTTTT
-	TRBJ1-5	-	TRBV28	CASSQTGGNQPQHF	TGTGCCAGCAGCCAAACAGGTGGTAATCAGCCCCAGCATTTT
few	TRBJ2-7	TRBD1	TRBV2	CASSPPGQGTREQYF	TGTGCCAGCAGCCCCCCGGGACAGGGGACGAGAGAGCAGTACTTC
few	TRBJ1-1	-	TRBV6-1	CASSPTRASTEAFF	TGTGCCAGCAGCCCGACAAGGGCATCCACTGAAGCTTTCTTT
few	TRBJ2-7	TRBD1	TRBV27	CASRNRGREQYF	TGTGCCAGCAGAAACAGGGGACGGGAGCAGTACTTC
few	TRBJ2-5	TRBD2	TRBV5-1	CASSSYSGRARETQYF	TGCGCCAGCAGCTCATATAGCGGGAGGGCCAGAGAGACCCAGTACTTC
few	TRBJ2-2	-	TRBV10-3	CAISESGPRGELFF	TGTGCCATCAGTGAGTCGGGACCGCGTGGGGAGCTGTTTTTT
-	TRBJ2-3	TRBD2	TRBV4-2	CASSQGRVSGSPSTDTQYF	TGTGCCAGCAGCCAAGGTCGGGTTAGCGGGAGTCCTAGCACAGATACGCAGTATTTT
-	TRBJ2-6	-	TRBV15	CATSRDRFRMASANVLTF	TGTGCCACCAGCAGAGATAGATTTAGGATGGCTTCGGCCAACGTCCTGACTTTC
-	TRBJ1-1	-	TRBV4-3	CASSLHAKVNTEAFF	TGCGCCAGCAGCCTCCATGCGAAGGTGAACACTGAAGCTTTCTTT
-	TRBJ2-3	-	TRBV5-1	CASSGGIMSTDTQYF	TGCGCCAGCAGCGGTGGAATTATGAGCACAGATACGCAGTATTTT
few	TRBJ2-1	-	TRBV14	CASSQYDSVPGRRFF	TGTGCCAGCAGCCAATACGATAGCGTACCGGGGCGGCGGTTCTTC
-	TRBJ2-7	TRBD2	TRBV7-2	CASSSTLPLAVYEQYF	TGTGCCAGCAGCTCGACCCTACCCCTAGCGGTCTACGAGCAGTACTTC
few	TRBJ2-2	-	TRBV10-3	CAIHWTQNTGELFF	TGTGCCATTCACTGGACTCAGAACACCGGGGAGCTGTTTTTT
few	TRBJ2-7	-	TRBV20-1	CSASPSFEQYF	TGCAGTGCCAGCCCCAGTTTTGAGCAGTACTTC
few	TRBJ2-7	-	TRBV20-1	CSAADSYEQYF	TGCAGTGCAGCGGACAGCTACGAGCAGTACTTC
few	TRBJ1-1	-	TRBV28	CASSYSREAFF	TGTGCCAGCAGTTACTCGCGGGAAGCTTTCTTT
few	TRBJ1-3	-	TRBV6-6	CASSYQSLSGNTIYF	TGTGCCAGCAGTTATCAGAGCCTCTCTGGAAACACCATATATTTT
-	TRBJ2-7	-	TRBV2	CASSDHEQYF	TGTGCCAGCTCCGACCACGAGCAGTACTTC
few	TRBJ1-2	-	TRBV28	CASRQSGDGYTF	TGTGCCAGCAGACAATCAGGGGATGGCTACACCTTC
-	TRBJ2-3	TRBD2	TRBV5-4	CASSSTRGREGLSTQYF	TGTGCCAGCAGCTCAACAAGGGGGCGGGAGGGCCTTAGTACGCAGTATTTT
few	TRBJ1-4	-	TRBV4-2	CASSQDEGDPGEKLFF	TGTGCCAGCAGCCAAGACGAAGGGGACCCCGGTGAAAAACTGTTTTTT
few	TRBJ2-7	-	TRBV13	CASSLYGRPHMEQYF	TGTGCCAGCAGCTTATATGGGCGGCCCCACATGGAGCAGTACTTC
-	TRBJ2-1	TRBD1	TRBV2	CASSLRGTAYNEQFF	TGTGCCAGCAGCCTAAGGGGGACAGCATACAATGAGCAGTTCTTC
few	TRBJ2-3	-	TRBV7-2	CASSFFGKDTQYF	TGTGCCAGCAGCTTCTTCGGGAAGGATACGCAGTATTTT
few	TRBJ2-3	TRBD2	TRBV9	CASSQGLAETDTQYF	TGTGCCAGCAGCCAGGGACTAGCGGAGACAGATACGCAGTATTTT
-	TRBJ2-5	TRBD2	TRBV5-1	CASSFTSGGEETQYF	TGCGCCAGCAGCTTTACTAGCGGGGGAGAAGAGACCCAGTACTTC
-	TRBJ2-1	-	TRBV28	CASSQMIRRPTRNEQFF	TGTGCCAGCAGCCAAATGATACGCCGGCCGACTCGGAATGAGCAGTTCTTC
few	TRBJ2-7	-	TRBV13	CASSPGRSYEQYF	TGTGCCAGCAGCCCCGGCCGGTCCTACGAGCAGTACTTC
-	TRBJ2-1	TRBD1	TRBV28	CASNSPQGWNEQFF	TGTGCCAGCAATTCCCCACAGGGGTGGAATGAGCAGTTCTTC
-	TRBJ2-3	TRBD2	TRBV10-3	CAISESELAASTDTQYF	TGTGCCATCAGTGAGTCGGAGCTAGCGGCTAGCACAGATACGCAGTATTTT
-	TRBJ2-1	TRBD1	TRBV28	CASNRDSLRNEQFF	TGTGCCAGCAACAGGGACAGCCTTAGGAATGAGCAGTTCTTC
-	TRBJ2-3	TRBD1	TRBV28	CASSSPGQGADTQYF	TGTGCCAGCAGTTCTCCGGGACAGGGTGCAGATACGCAGTATTTT
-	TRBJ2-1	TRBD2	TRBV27	CASSLTGTSDVDEQFF	TGTGCCAGCAGTTTAACCGGGACTAGCGACGTGGATGAGCAGTTCTTC
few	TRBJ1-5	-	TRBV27	CASSLMDGANQPQHF	TGTGCCAGCAGTTTGATGGACGGAGCTAATCAGCCCCAGCATTTT
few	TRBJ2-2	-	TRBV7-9	CASSVATSGFGELFF	TGTGCCAGCAGCGTAGCGACATCAGGGTTCGGGGAGCTGTTTTTT
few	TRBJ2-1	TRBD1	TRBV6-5	CASRYQGGVEFF	TGTGCCAGCAGATATCAAGGGGGCGTGGAGTTCTTC
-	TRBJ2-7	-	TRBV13	CASSFSAGPYEQYF	TGTGCCAGCAGCTTTTCCGCCGGACCCTACGAGCAGTACTTC
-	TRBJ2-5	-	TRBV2	CASSLDTQETQYF	TGTGCCAGCAGTCTCGACACTCAAGAGACCCAGTACTTC
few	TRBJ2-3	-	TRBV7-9	CASSGSRTTSDTQYF	TGTGCCAGCAGCGGGAGTCGGACCACTTCAGATACGCAGTATTTT
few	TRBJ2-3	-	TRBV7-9	CASSLNHRRESTDTQYF	TGTGCCAGCAGCTTAAACCATCGACGGGAGAGCACAGATACGCAGTATTTT
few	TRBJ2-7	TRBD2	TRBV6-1	CASNSGGVTYEQYF	TGTGCCAGCAACTCTGGGGGGGTTACCTACGAGCAGTACTTC